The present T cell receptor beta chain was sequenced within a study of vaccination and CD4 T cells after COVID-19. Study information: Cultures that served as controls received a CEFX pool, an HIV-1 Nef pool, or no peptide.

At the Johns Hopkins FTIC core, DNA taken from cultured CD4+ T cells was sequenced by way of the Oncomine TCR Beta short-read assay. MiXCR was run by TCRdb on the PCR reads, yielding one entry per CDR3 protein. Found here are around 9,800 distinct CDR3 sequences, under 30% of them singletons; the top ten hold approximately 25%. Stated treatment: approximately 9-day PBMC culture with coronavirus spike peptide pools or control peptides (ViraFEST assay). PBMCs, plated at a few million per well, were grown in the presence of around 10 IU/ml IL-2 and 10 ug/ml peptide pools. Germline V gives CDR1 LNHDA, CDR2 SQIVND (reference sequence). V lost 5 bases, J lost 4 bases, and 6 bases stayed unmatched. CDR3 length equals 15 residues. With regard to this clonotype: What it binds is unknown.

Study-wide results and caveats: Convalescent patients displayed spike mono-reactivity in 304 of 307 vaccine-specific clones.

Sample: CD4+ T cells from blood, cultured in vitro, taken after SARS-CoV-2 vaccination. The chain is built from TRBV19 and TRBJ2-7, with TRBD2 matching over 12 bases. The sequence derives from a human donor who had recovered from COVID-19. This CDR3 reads CASSSLAGGPYEQYF. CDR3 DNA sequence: TGTGCCAGTAGTTCCCTAGCGGGAGGGCCTTACGAGCAGTACTTC.